The 19 T cell receptor beta chains given below trace back to one sample, sequenced in a study of T cell changes during pregnancy in multiple sclerosis. Profiled with immunoSEQ multiplex PCR; TCRdb holds only in-frame clones, not every one. The sample yields around 30,000 clones, roughly nine tenths seen once. Specimen: CD4+ T cells from peripheral blood mononuclear cells, collected in the first trimester of pregnancy. These receptor sequences come from a female donor with multiple sclerosis, enrolled in a pregnancy study.

The chain links TRBV9 to TRBJ2-3, with D tentatively TRBD1 (5 bases). Germline values: CDR1 SGDLS, CDR2 YYNGEE. V was cut by 4 bases and J by 4 bases, with 10 bases left in between. The CDR3 is 13 residues long. CDR3 loop: CASSLEGADTQYF. In DNA, the CDR3 is TGTGCCAGCAGCCTTGAAGGGGCAGATACGCAGTATTTT.

The chain has TRBV5-1 and TRBJ1-2; 7 bases are shared with TRBD1. Germline loops: CDR1 SGHRS, CDR2 YFSETQ. The CDR3 is made up of 16 amino acids. V was pared by 0 bases and J by 5 bases, with 10 bases of the junction left unmatched. CDR3 amino acids: CASSLGDGQDAYGYTF. The CDR3 nucleotides read TGCGCCAGCAGCTTGGGGGATGGACAGGACGCGTATGGCTACACCTTC. Supplemented by reference TRBV5-1 and TRBJ1-2, the full variable domain reads KAGVTQTPRYLIKTRGQQVTLSCSPISGHRSVSWYQQTPGQGLQFLFEYFSETQRNKGNFPGRFSGRQFSNSRSEMNVSTLELGDSALYLCASSLGDGQDAYGYTFGSGTRLTVV.

This sequence joins TRBV11-3 and TRBJ1-1; no clear D gene. The CDR3 has 13 amino acids. Germline CDR1 reads SGHNT; CDR2 reads YENEEA. Between the trimmed V and J ends, which lost 1 base and 5 bases, there was a span of 8 bases. Here the CDR3 reads CASSLGVSTEAFF. The CDR3, as DNA: TGTGCCAGCAGCTTAGGCGTTTCGACTGAAGCTTTCTTT.

J is TRBJ2-7 and V is TRBV11-3, with 9 bases fitting TRBD1. Trimming cost V 0 bases and J 2 bases; bases outside gene matches: 8. The CDR3 contains 17 residues. CDR1 SGHNT and CDR2 YENEEA come from the germline V gene. CDR3 nucleotides: TGTGCCAGCAGCTTAGATAGTGGGGGGACAGGGACCTACGAGCAGTACTTC. This translates into CASSLDSGGTGTYEQYF.

The chain recombines TRBV27 with TRBJ1-4, with a tentative D call TRBD1 (6 bases). Germline V lookup: CDR1 MNHEY, CDR2 SMNVEV (reference sequence). The V end was cut by 6 bases, the J end by 3 bases, with 14 bases between. This CDR3 comprises 15 residues. CDR3 region: CASSPDWTANEKLFF. The CDR3 DNA is TGTGCCAGCAGCCCTGACTGGACAGCTAATGAAAAACTGTTTTTT.

The V call is TRBV19, the J call TRBJ2-7; 8 bases line up with TRBD1. The V and J ends lost 11 bases and 7 bases, in that order; junction bases with no gene match: 19. CDR1 is LNHDA and CDR2 is SQIVND in the germline V gene (reference sequence). The CDR3 contains 15 residues. In DNA form, the CDR3 reads TGTGCCCCTACCGCGAAAGGACAGGGCGTCGGGGAGCAGTACTTC. This encodes CAPTAKGQGVGEQYF.

V usage is TRBV5-4 and J usage is TRBJ1-2; 10 bases are shared with TRBD1. Germline CDR1 and CDR2: SGHNT and YYREEE (reference sequence). J lost 8 bases, V lost 5 bases, and 12 bases had no gene match. The CDR3 consists of 15 residues. The CDR3 sequence is CASRRLTGGAEGYTF. The CDR3 DNA reads as TGTGCCAGCAGGCGACTGACAGGGGGCGCGGAGGGCTACACCTTC.

The chain has TRBV7-9 and TRBJ1-2, with 8 positions matching TRBD1. V lost 7 bases and J lost 2; bases outside the gene matches: 15. There are 17 residues in the CDR3. Germline loops: CDR1 SEHNR, CDR2 FQNEAQ (reference sequence). The DNA of the CDR3 is TGTGCCAGCACCCAGGGGGCAAGCCCAGGGTTAAACTATGGCTACACCTTC. Residues: CASTQGASPGLNYGYTF. Using reference TRBV7-9 and TRBJ1-2 for the parts outside the CDR3, the full variable domain is DTGVSQNPRHKITKRGQNVTFRCDPISEHNRLYWYRQTLGQGPEFLTYFQNEAQLEKSRLLSDRFSAERPKGSFSTLEIQRTEQGDSAMYLCASTQGASPGLNYGYTFGSGTRLTVV.

The CDR3 protein is CASSPGGGYTGELFF. The DNA of the CDR3 is TGTGCCAGCAGCCCTGGGGGGGGGTACACCGGGGAGCTGTTTTTT. The J gene is TRBJ2-2, the V gene TRBV11-3, with 7 nucleotides matching TRBD2. CDR1 and CDR2 from the germline V gene are SGHNT and YENEEA. The ends lost 5 bases at V and 3 bases at J; junction bases unmatched: 6. The CDR3 extends over 15 amino acids.

The rearrangement uses TRBV6-5 and TRBJ2-1; 9 nucleotides line up with TRBD1. Per the germline V gene, CDR1 is MNHEY and CDR2 is SVGAGI. V dropped 8 bases and J dropped 6; count of bases not matched to a gene: 5. The CDR3 totals 13 residues. CDR3 coding DNA: TGTGCCAGCGGACAGGGGAATCTCAATGAGCAGTTCTTC. Protein product: CASGQGNLNEQFF.

With respect to this clone: Other DNA sequences of this sample code for an identical CDR3. This sequence joins TRBV4-3 and TRBJ1-2; D perhaps matches TRBD1 (6 bases). This CDR3 is 14 amino acids long. With 4 bases removed from V and 4 bases from J, the gap between germline ends came to 13 bases. Germline loops: CDR1 LGHNA, CDR2 YSLEER. The CDR3 loop reads CASSPETGRYGYTF. DNA for the CDR3: TGCGCCAGCAGCCCCGAGACAGGTCGCTATGGCTACACCTTC.

V usage is TRBV6-5 and J usage is TRBJ2-2; TRBD2 might be the D (7 bases). This CDR3 has 15 residues. In germline, CDR1 is MNHEY, CDR2 SVGAGI. Trimming took off 7 bases at V and 7 bases at J, with 19 bases between the two ends. The CDR3 DNA is TGTGCCAGCACCCTTAGGGGGGGTACGGGCGGGGAGCTGTTTTTT. This sequence encodes CASTLRGGTGGELFF.

The chain couples TRBV5-8 to TRBJ1-6, with D tentatively TRBD1 (6 bases). The CDR3 totals 16 residues. Trimming took off 5 bases at V and 2 bases at J, with 14 bases between the two ends. Per the germline V gene, CDR1 is SGHTS and CDR2 is YDEGEE. This chain's CDR3 is CASRSLWGPYNSPLHF. CDR3 in DNA: TGTGCCAGCAGGAGTTTGTGGGGGCCCTATAATTCACCCCTCCACTTT.

V and J are TRBV6-1 and TRBJ2-7; the match to TRBD2 covers 8 bases. V lost 10 bases to trimming and J lost 3 bases; unmatched junction nucleotides: 11. The CDR3 loop spans 14 amino acids. Germline assignment: CDR1 MNHNS and CDR2 SASEGT. This chain's CDR3 is CATLPGLAGYEQYF. The CDR3, as DNA: TGTGCCACCCTTCCTGGGCTAGCGGGCTACGAGCAGTACTTC.

V usage is TRBV2 and J usage is TRBJ1-1; 10 bases align to TRBD1. The CDR3 sequence is 14 residues long. CDR1 and CDR2 (germline): SNHLY, FYNNEI. Trimming removed 7 bases from V and 8 bases from J; junction bases left unmatched: 10. This chain's CDR3 is CASTWGQGSSEAFF. In DNA form, the CDR3 reads TGTGCCAGCACATGGGGACAGGGGAGTTCCGAAGCTTTCTTT.

The V call is TRBV11-2, the J call TRBJ2-4, with D perhaps TRBD2 (6 bases). There are 16 residues in the CDR3. Germline CDR1 reads SGHAT; CDR2 reads FQNNGV. The V end was cut by 0 bases, the J end by 5 bases, with 14 bases between. CDR3 in DNA: TGTGCCAGCAGCTTAGAGGGCGGGACCAGGGAAAACATTCAGTACTTC. It is translated as CASSLEGGTRENIQYF.

The chain recombines TRBV7-9 with TRBJ2-3; TRBD2 might be the D (6 bases). The CDR3 is 14 residues long. The germline V gene has CDR1 SEHNR and CDR2 FQNEAQ (reference sequence). Between the trimmed V and J ends, which lost 1 base and 7 bases, there was a span of 12 bases. CDR3 loop: CASSLEGGFHTQYF. The CDR3 nucleotides read TGTGCCAGCAGCTTAGAAGGAGGGTTTCATACGCAGTATTTT. Complete variable domain (other parts from reference TRBV7-9 and TRBJ2-3): DTGVSQNPRHKITKRGQNVTFRCDPISEHNRLYWYRQTLGQGPEFLTYFQNEAQLEKSRLLSDRFSAERPKGSFSTLEIQRTEQGDSAMYLCASSLEGGFHTQYFGPGTRLTVL.

The chain employs TRBV4-1 and TRBJ1-1, with 9 bases fitting TRBD1. CDR1 and CDR2 (germline): MGHRA, YSYEKL. The CDR3 spans 17 residues. The trim removed 6 bases at V and 3 bases at J, leaving 14 bases unmatched. In nucleotides, the CDR3 is TGCGCCAGCAGTACCCGATTTATGACAGGGGGGCACACTGAAGCTTTCTTT. Encoded protein: CASSTRFMTGGHTEAFF.

This clone was detected only once. The CDR3 is CASSPSRDRFSYEQYF. The CDR3, as DNA: TGCGCCAGCAGCCCGTCCCGGGACAGGTTCTCCTACGAGCAGTACTTC. The rearrangement uses TRBV4-3 and TRBJ2-7; TRBD1 matches at 8 bases. The CDR3 runs to 16 residues. Looked up from germline, CDR1 is LGHNA and CDR2 is YSLEER. V shed 4 bases and J 0 bases; nucleotides not matched to a gene: 8.